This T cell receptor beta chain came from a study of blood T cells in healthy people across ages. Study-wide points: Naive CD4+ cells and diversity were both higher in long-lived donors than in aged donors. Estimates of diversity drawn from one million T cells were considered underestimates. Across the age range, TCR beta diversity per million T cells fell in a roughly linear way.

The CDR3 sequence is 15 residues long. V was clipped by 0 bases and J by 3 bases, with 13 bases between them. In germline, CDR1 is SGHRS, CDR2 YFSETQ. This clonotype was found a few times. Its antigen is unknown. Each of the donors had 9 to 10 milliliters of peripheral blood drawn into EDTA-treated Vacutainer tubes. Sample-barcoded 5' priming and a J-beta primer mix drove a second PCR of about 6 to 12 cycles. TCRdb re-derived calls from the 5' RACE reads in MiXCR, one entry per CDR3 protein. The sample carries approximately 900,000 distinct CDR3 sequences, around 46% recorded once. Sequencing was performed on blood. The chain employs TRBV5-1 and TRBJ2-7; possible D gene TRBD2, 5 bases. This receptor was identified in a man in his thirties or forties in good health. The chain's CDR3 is CASSLDLSGYYEQYF. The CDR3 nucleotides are TGCGCCAGCAGCTTGGATCTATCGGGATACTACGAGCAGTACTTC.